The 14 T cell receptor beta chains below come from one sample, sequenced in a study of T cells in Graves' hyperthyroidism and ophthalmopathy (dated by TCRdb to between 2018 and 2020). The method was multiplex PCR. Data came from an Illumina HiSeq 2000. The TCR beta CDR3 regions were amplified from RNA transcripts. The first round of RT-PCR for the TCR CDR3 was performed with the HTBI primer set and the Qiagen OneStep RT-PCR kit. TCRdb redid the processing of the public reads, applying fastp at Q25 and MiXCR, and retained in-frame beta chains. Each record represents a unique CDR3 protein, reported with the most common genes and DNA among its rows. For this sample there are a few hundred thousand distinct CDR3 sequences; approximately 19% appear just once. The ten largest clonotypes hold 3% to 4% of the sample. Sequencing input: blood. These receptor sequences come from a young woman with Graves' hyperthyroidism.

There are many counts of this clonotype. V is TRBV3-1 and J is TRBJ2-7, with 8 bases matching TRBD2. This CDR3 has 14 amino acids. Germline assignment: CDR1 LGHDT and CDR2 YNNKEL (reference sequence). Unmatched junction bases numbered 4, after V lost 3 bases and J lost 3 bases. CDR3: CASSQTGTSYEQYF. In DNA, the CDR3 is TGTGCCAGCAGCCAGACCGGGACTAGCTACGAGCAGTACTTC.

This chain uses TRBV6-2 or TRBV6-3 with TRBJ1-1; TRBD1 matches at 7 bases. The V gene's germline CDR1 is MNHEY and CDR2 SVGEGT. V shed 2 bases and J 5 bases; nucleotides not matched to a gene: 5. The CDR3 runs to 14 residues. The CDR3: CASSYTTGVTEAFF. For the CDR3, the DNA is TGTGCCAGCAGTTACACTACAGGGGTTACTGAAGCTTTCTTT.

There are many counts of this clonotype. The gene calls are TRBV2 and TRBJ1-3; a weak D match, TRBD1 (5 bases). There are 15 residues in the CDR3. V lost 7 bases and J lost 2, with 15 bases in between. Germline loops: CDR1 SNHLY, CDR2 FYNNEI. For the CDR3, the DNA is TGTGCCAGCACCCCGTCAGGGAGGGCTGGAAACACCATATATTTT. This gives the protein CASTPSGRAGNTIYF.

This clonotype was observed many times. The V call is TRBV6-5, the J call TRBJ1-1, with D tentatively TRBD1 (5 bases). The germline V gene has CDR1 MNHEY and CDR2 SVGAGI. Trimming shortened V by 6 bases and J by 0 bases, and 8 bases separated the two germline ends. The CDR3 has 13 amino acids. CDR3 in amino acids: CASRYRLNTEAFF. CDR3 in DNA: TGTGCCAGCAGGTACAGGTTGAACACTGAAGCTTTCTTT.

This clonotype has at least ten counts. The V call is TRBV29-1, the J call TRBJ1-1; tentative D call: TRBD1 (6 bases). V was cut by 6 bases and J by 8 bases, with 22 bases left in between. Germline CDR1 and CDR2: SQVTM and ANQGSEA. The CDR3 runs 14 residues. In DNA, the CDR3 is TGCAGCGTGGCCACCCGGTTGAGGACAGACGAAGCTTTCTTT. This sequence encodes CSVATRLRTDEAFF.

V is TRBV12-3 or TRBV12-4 and J is TRBJ1-2; no clear D gene. The CDR3 consists of 13 residues. V was pared by 10 bases and J by 5 bases, with 17 bases between. CDR3 sequence reads: CATLEEATYGYTF. CDR3 bases: TGTGCCACCTTGGAGGAGGCGACTTATGGCTACACCTTC.

J is TRBJ2-7 and V is TRBV15; a possible D gene is TRBD2 (5 bases). Between the trimmed V and J ends, which lost 4 bases and 7 bases, there was a span of 8 bases. The CDR3 runs to 11 residues. Germline CDR1 is LNHNV and CDR2 is YYDKDF (reference sequence). The CDR3: CATSNTGEQYF. DNA for the CDR3: TGTGCCACCAGCAACACGGGGGAGCAGTACTTC.

This clonotype has more than one count but fewer than ten. A much larger clone lies a single base off, so this may be a read error. The chain has TRBV10-3 and TRBJ1-1; D remains unclear. The CDR3 extends over 11 amino acids. Germline assignment: CDR1 ENHRY and CDR2 SYGVKD. The CDR3 here is CAIKGSSEACF. In nucleotides, the CDR3 is TGTGCCATCAAGGGCAGTTCTGAAGCTTGCTTT.

This clonotype was counted at least ten times. The chain couples TRBV4-1 to TRBJ2-7, with D maybe TRBD1 (5 bases). The CDR3 has 15 residues. V dropped 0 bases and J dropped 3 bases, with 12 bases sitting between them. CDR1 and CDR2 (germline): MGHRA, YSYEKL. The CDR3 reads CASSQDRVPSYEQYF. In nucleotides, the CDR3 is TGCGCCAGCAGCCAAGACAGGGTACCAAGCTACGAGCAGTACTTC.

V and J are TRBV11-2 and TRBJ2-3; a weak D match, TRBD2 (6 bases). The CDR3 is 13 residues long. Trimming cost V 0 bases and J 14 bases, with 15 bases left between them. Germline CDR1 reads SGHAT; CDR2 reads FQNNGV. CDR3 nucleotide sequence: TGTGCCAGCAGCTTAGACCGGGACTCTGATGGGTATTTT. This sequence encodes CASSLDRDSDGYF.

The gene calls are TRBV6-1 and TRBJ2-2; 8 bases align to TRBD2. Germline V gene lookup returns CDR1 MNHNS and CDR2 SASEGT. With V trimmed by 6 bases and J by 6 bases, 9 bases remained unmatched. This CDR3 is built from 15 residues. The CDR3 nucleotides are TGTGCCAGCAGCCACGGGGGGGGCTCGGCCGGGGAGCTGTTTTTT. Its protein product is CASSHGGGSAGELFF.

At least ten counts were recorded for this clonotype. J is TRBJ2-2 and V is TRBV7-2, with a possible D match to TRBD1 (5 bases). This CDR3 has 13 residues. V was trimmed by 5 bases and J by 7 bases, leaving 11 bases between them. Germline assignment: CDR1 SGHTA and CDR2 FQGNSA. The CDR3 loop is CASSPRAYGELFF. Written as DNA, the CDR3 is TGTGCCAGCAGCCCCAGGGCTTACGGGGAGCTGTTTTTT. The complete variable domain, with remaining parts taken from reference TRBV7-2 and TRBJ2-2, reads GAGVSQSPSNKVTEKGKDVELRCDPISGHTALYWYRQSLGQGLEFLIYFQGNSAPDKSGLPSDRFSAERTGGSVSTLTIQRTQQEDSAVYLCASSPRAYGELFFGEGSRLTVL.

This clonotype appeared a single time. The CDR3 DNA reads TGTGCCAGCAGTCCACTAACTAACTATGGCTACACCTTC. As protein: CASSPLTNYGYTF. J is TRBJ1-2 and V is TRBV6-1; D unclear. V was shortened by 5 bases and J by 0 bases, with 7 bases between the two germline ends. The CDR3 runs to 13 residues. Germline V gene data show CDR1 as MNHNS and CDR2 as SASEGT.

This clonotype was counted at least ten times. The chain is built from TRBV14 and TRBJ1-5, with no clear D. The V and J ends lost 1 base and 5 bases respectively, with 12 bases between them. Looked up from germline, CDR1 is SGHDN and CDR2 is FVKESK. The CDR3 totals 15 residues. The CDR3 here is CASSQGPGIHQPQHF. The CDR3 DNA sequence: TGTGCCAGCAGCCAAGGGCCGGGGATACATCAGCCCCAGCATTTT. Looking up the rest from reference TRBV14 and TRBJ1-5 gives the full variable domain: EAGVTQFPSHSVIEKGQTVTLRCDPISGHDNLYWYRRVMGKEIKFLLHFVKESKQDESGMPNNRFLAERTGGTYSTLKVQPAELEDSGVYFCASSQGPGIHQPQHFGDGTRLSIL.